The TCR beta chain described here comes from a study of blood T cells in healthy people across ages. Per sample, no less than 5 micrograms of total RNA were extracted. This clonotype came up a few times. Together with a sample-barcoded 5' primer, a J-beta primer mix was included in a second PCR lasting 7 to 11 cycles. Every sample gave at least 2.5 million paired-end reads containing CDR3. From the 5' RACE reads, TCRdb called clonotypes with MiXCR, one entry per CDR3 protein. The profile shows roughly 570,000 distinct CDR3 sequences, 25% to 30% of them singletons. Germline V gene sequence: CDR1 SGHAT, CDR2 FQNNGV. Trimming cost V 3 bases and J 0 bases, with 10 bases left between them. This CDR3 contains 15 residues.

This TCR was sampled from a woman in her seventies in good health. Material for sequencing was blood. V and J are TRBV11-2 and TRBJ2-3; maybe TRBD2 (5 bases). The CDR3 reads CASSFMRVSTDTQYF. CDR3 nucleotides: TGTGCCAGCAGCTTCATGAGGGTCAGCACAGATACGCAGTATTTT.